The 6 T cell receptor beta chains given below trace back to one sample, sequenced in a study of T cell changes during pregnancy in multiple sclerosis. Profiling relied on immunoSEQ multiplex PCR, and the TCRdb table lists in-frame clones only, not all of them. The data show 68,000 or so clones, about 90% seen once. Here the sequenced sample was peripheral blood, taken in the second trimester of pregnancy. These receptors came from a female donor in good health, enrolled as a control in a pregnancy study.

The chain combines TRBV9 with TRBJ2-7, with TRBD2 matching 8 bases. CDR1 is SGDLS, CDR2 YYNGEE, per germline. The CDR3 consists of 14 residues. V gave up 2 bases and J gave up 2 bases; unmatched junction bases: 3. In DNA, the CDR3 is TGTGCCAGCAGCGTCGGGGGGGTCCCCTACGAGCAGTACTTC. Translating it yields CASSVGGVPYEQYF.

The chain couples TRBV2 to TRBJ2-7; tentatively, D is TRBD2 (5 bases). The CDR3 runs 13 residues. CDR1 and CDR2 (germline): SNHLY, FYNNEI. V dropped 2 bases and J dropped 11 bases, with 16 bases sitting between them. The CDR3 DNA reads TGTGCCAGCAGTGAACTGAACAGTAGCGTGAAGTACTTC. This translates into CASSELNSSVKYF.

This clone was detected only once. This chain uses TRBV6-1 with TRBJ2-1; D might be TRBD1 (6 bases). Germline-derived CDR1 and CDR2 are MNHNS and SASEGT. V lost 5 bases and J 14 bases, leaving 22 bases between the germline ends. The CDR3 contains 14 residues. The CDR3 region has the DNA TGTGCCAGCAGTATTTTCCCTTACAGGGTTGGAGAGTTCTTC. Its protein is CASSIFPYRVGEFF.

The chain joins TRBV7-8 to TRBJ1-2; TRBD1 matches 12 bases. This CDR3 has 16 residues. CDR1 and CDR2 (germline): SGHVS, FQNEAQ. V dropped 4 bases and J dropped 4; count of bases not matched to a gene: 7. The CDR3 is CASSSGQGALGYGYTF. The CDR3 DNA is TGTGCCAGCAGCTCGGGACAGGGGGCTTTGGGCTATGGCTACACCTTC. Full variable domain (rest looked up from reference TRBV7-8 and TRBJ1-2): GAGVSQSPRYKVAKRGQDVALRCDPISGHVSLFWYQQALGQGPEFLTYFQNEAQLDKSGLPSDRFFAERPEGSVSTLKIQRTQQEDSAVYLCASSSGQGALGYGYTFGSGTRLTVV.

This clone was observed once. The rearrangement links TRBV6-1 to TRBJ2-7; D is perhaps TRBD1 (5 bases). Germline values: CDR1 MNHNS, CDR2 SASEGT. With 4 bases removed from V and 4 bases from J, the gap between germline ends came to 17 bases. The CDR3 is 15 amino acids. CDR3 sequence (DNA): TGTGCCAGCAGTGGGGAAGGGGCCGTAGGATACGAGCAGTACTTC. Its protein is CASSGEGAVGYEQYF.

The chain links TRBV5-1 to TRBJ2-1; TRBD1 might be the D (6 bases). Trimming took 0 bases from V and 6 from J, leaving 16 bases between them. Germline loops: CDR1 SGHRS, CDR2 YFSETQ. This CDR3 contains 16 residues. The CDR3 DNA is TGCGCCAGCAGCTTGGGAGGGCAGGGGATTATCAATGAGCAGTTCTTC. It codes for CASSLGGQGIINEQFF.